These T cell receptor beta chains were read from a single sample in a study of T cells in tuberculosis. Generated by immunoSEQ multiplex PCR, the TCRdb table keeps only in-frame clones and is missing some. Of about 49,000 clones listed, over 90% were seen once; the top ten hold about 1.3%. This specimen consisted of PBMCs, obtained at tuberculosis diagnosis. These receptors were obtained from an adult with tuberculosis. Each CDR3 is given with its conserved first and last residue. Some rows have no size entry. The others give once, few or many, or a class for an expanded clone.

CDR3 protein: CASSLSKLAARTDTQYF
clone size: NA
V gene: TRBV28
J gene: TRBJ2-3

CDR3 protein: CASSSSSGPYNEQFF
clone size: NA
V gene: TRBV6-5
J gene: TRBJ2-1

CDR3 protein: CASSPASGRGNEQFF
clone size: NA
V gene: TRBV11-2
J gene: TRBJ2-1

CDR3 protein: CASSVDTYVNEQFF
clone size: NA
V gene: TRBV5-4
J gene: TRBJ2-1

CDR3 protein: CAWSPTFINEQFF
clone size: NA
V gene: TRBV30
J gene: TRBJ2-1

CDR3 protein: CASSSAPGTGYGYTF
clone size: NA
V gene: TRBV28
J gene: TRBJ1-2

CDR3 protein: CASSPKQGGYGYTF
clone size: once
V gene: TRBV2
J gene: TRBJ1-2

CDR3 protein: CASSLGYREAYGYTF
clone size: NA
V gene: TRBV5-4
J gene: TRBJ1-2

CDR3 protein: CASSGGRVGEQYF
clone size: NA
V gene: TRBV28
J gene: TRBJ2-7

CDR3 protein: CASSLKRPHSLMNTEAFF
clone size: few
V gene: TRBV27
J gene: TRBJ1-1

CDR3 protein: CASSRWTGAAGVETQYF
clone size: NA
V gene: TRBV14
J gene: TRBJ2-5

CDR3 protein: CASSYNLAGFQETQYF
clone size: NA
V gene: TRBV6-7
J gene: TRBJ2-5

CDR3 protein: CASGLLRDTYQPQHF
clone size: NA
V gene: TRBV12-5
J gene: TRBJ1-5

CDR3 protein: CASSIIPDTEAFF
clone size: NA
V gene: TRBV19
J gene: TRBJ1-1

CDR3 protein: CASSLGGGGSSYEQYF
clone size: NA
V gene: TRBV11-2
J gene: TRBJ2-7

CDR3 protein: CASSGQVSSNEQFF
clone size: once
V gene: TRBV10-1
J gene: TRBJ2-1

CDR3 protein: CASSPRTGDTYEQYF
clone size: NA
V gene: TRBV18
J gene: TRBJ2-7

CDR3 protein: CASSLARVQAYEQYF
clone size: NA
V gene: TRBV5-6
J gene: TRBJ2-7

CDR3 protein: CASSPADRSDYGYTF
clone size: NA
V gene: TRBV6-1
J gene: TRBJ1-2

CDR3 protein: CSVDGTGYEQYF
clone size: NA
V gene: TRBV29-1
J gene: TRBJ2-7

CDR3 protein: CSVAPAGELFF
clone size: NA
V gene: TRBV29-1
J gene: TRBJ2-2

CDR3 protein: CATSRERQAHAYNEQFF
clone size: NA
V gene: TRBV15
J gene: TRBJ2-1

CDR3 protein: CASSIATGRGIGTDTQYF
clone size: NA
V gene: TRBV19
J gene: TRBJ2-3

CDR3 protein: CSVEDPGGLFSGELFF
clone size: NA
V gene: TRBV29-1
J gene: TRBJ2-2

CDR3 protein: CASSVGGTRGQSYNEQFF
clone size: NA
V gene: TRBV9
J gene: TRBJ2-1

CDR3 protein: CASSLWVQGRGTEAFF
clone size: NA
V gene: TRBV28
J gene: TRBJ1-1

CDR3 protein: CASSTGNYEQYF
clone size: NA
V gene: TRBV5-4
J gene: TRBJ2-7

CDR3 protein: CASSEERRNNQPQHF
clone size: once
V gene: TRBV10-2
J gene: TRBJ1-5

CDR3 protein: CASSLGAFANTGELFF
clone size: NA
V gene: TRBV7-2
J gene: TRBJ2-2

CDR3 protein: CASNPADADEQYF
clone size: NA
V gene: TRBV5-8
J gene: TRBJ2-7